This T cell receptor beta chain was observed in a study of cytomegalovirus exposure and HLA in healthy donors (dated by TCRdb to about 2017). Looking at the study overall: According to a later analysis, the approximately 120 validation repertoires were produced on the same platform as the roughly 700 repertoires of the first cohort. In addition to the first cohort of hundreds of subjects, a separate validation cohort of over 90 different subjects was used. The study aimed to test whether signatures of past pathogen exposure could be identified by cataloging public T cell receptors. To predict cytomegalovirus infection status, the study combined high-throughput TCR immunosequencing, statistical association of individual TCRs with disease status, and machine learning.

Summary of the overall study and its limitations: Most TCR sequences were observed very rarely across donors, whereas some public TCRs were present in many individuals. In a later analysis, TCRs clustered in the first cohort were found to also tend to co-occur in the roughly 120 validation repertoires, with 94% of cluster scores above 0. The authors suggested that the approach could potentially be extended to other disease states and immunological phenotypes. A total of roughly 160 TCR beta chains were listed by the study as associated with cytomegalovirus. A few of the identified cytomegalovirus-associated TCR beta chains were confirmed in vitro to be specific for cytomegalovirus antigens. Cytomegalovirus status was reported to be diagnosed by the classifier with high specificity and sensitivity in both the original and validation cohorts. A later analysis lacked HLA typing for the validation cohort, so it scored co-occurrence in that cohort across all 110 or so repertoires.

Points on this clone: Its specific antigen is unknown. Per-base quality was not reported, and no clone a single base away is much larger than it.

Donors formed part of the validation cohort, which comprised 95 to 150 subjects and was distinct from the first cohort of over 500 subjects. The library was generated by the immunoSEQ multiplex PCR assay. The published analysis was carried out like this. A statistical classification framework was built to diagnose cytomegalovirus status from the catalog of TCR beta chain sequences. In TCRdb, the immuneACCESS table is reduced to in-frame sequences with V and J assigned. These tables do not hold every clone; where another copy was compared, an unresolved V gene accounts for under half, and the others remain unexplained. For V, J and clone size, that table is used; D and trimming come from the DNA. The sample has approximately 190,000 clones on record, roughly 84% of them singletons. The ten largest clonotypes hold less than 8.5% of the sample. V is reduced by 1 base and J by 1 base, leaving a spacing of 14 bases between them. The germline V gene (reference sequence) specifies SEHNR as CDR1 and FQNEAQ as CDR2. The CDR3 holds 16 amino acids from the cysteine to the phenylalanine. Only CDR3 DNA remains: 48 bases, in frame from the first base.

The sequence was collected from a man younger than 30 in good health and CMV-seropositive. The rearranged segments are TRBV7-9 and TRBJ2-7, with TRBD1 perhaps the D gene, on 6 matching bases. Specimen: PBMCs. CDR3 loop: CASSLGRGPLSYEQYF. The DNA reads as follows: TGTGCCAGCAGCTTAGGCAGGGGCCCTCTTTCCTACGAGCAGTACTTC.